The source of this T cell receptor (beta chain) is a study of T cells in Graves' hyperthyroidism and ophthalmopathy. Patients having uncontrolled infection, another autoimmune disease, pregnancy or lactation were not included. CDR3 size: 15 residues. CDR1 LNHDA and CDR2 SQIVND come from the germline V gene (reference sequence). The V and J ends lost 3 bases and 5 bases, in that order; junction bases with no gene match: 2. Using RNA transcripts as the source, TCR beta CDR3 regions were amplified. HTBI primers were employed in a first-round RT-PCR of the TCR CDR3. TCRdb reprocessed the multiplex PCR reads with MiXCR, giving one entry per CDR3 protein. The sample carries about 770,000 distinct CDR3 sequences, 15% to 20% recorded once.

This receptor was identified in a woman aged 50 to 65 with Graves' hyperthyroidism that later progressed to Graves' ophthalmopathy. V and J are TRBV19 and TRBJ2-1, with 12 bases lining up with TRBD1. Sequencing was done on a sample of blood. DNA of the CDR3: TGTGCCAGTAGTATGGGACAGGGGGCTGACAATGAGCAGTTCTTC. It is translated as CASSMGQGADNEQFF. The full variable domain, completed using reference TRBV19 and TRBJ2-1, is DGGITQSPKYLFRKEGQNVTLSCEQNLNHDAMYWYRQDPGQGLRLIYYSQIVNDFQKGDIAEGYSVSREKKESFPLTVTSAQKNPTAFYLCASSMGQGADNEQFFGPGTRLTVL.